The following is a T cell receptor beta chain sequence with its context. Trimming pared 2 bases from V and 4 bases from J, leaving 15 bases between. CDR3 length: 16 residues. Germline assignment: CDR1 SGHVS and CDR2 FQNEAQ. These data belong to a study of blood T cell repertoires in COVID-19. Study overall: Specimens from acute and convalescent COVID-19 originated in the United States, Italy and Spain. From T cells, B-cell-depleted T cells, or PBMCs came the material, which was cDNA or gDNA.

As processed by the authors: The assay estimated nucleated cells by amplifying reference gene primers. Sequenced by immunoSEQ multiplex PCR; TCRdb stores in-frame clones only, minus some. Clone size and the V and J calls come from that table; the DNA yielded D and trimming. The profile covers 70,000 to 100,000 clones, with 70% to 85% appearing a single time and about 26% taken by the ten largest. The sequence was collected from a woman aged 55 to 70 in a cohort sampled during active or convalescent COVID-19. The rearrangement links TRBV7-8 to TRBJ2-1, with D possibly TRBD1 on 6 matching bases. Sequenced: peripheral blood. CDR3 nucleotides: TGTGCCAGCAGCTTAAACAAGGGGGAGTTGTACAATGAGCAGTTCTTC. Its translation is CASSLNKGELYNEQFF.